The following is a T cell receptor (beta chain) sequence with its context. There is no known antigen for this receptor. Base quality data are lacking; no much larger clone is found one base away. The germline V end is reduced by 4 bases and the J end by 7 bases; junction bases left unmatched: 6. CDR1 and CDR2 were assigned from the germline V gene (reference sequence) as LGHDT and YNNKEL. The CDR3 spans 16 residues, from the cysteine through the phenylalanine. The entry retains the CDR3 DNA only, 48 bases that are in frame from base 1. This entry comes from a study of blood T cell repertoires in COVID-19 (dated by TCRdb to about 2020). About the full investigation: Collaborator samples came from the United States, Italy and Spain and covered acute and convalescent phases of COVID-19. The samples were drawn from the first 160 participants of the ongoing ImmuneRACE study and from under 1,500 subjects provided by 6 global collaborators. Where available, HLA class I and class II types were taken from metadata supplied by the sample provider and were not determined by assay-based typing. The material from the prospective study consisted of cDNA or gDNA derived from T cells, B-cell-depleted T cells, or PBMCs. The dataset comprised deeply sampled blood TCRbeta repertoires from subjects exposed to, actively infected with, or recovered from COVID-19. The repertoires were released in a freely available public database meant as a resource for research on the immune response to SARS-CoV-2. A de-identified subject ID, COVID-19 status, age in years and sex were almost always included in the sample metadata.

What the work shows at the level of the full study, not this receptor alone: The quantity of clinical and demographic metadata differed by source and by participant and was supplied without curation.

The collaborating institutions used their own protocols to collect whole blood in K2EDTA tubes. For TCRbeta analysis, collaborators shipped samples as frozen whole blood, isolated PBMCs, or DNA extracted from either of those sample types. TCRbeta CDR3 regions were amplified from genomic DNA using the immunoSEQ Assay, a bias-controlled multiplex PCR. As for the authors' bioinformatics: The number of nucleated cells in each sample was estimated from the amplification of reference gene primers within the assay. To quantify the absolute abundance of each unique TCRbeta CDR3 rearrangement, sequence reads were collapsed and filtered. For each sample, productive Simpson clonality was calculated as the square root of Simpson's diversity index over productive rearrangements. TCRdb retrieved this table from immuneACCESS and kept in-frame rearrangements only. Not all clones are present; in checked studies, unresolved V genes account for under half, and no reason is known for the remainder. V and J calls and clone size follow that table, whereas D and trimming were derived from the DNA. Across this sample there are over 130,000 clones, with 65% to 90% seen only once. The ten largest account for about 2.9% of the sample.

The V gene is TRBV3-1 (or the pseudogene TRBV3-2) and the J gene is TRBJ2-1; TRBD2 fits 14 bases in the junction. This TCR came from a man in his forties or fifties with acute or convalescent COVID-19. The sequencing input was peripheral blood. CDR3 loop: CASSPPGTSGRNEQFF. The DNA reads as follows: TGTGCCAGCAGCCCCCCCGGGACTAGCGGGAGAAATGAGCAGTTCTTC.